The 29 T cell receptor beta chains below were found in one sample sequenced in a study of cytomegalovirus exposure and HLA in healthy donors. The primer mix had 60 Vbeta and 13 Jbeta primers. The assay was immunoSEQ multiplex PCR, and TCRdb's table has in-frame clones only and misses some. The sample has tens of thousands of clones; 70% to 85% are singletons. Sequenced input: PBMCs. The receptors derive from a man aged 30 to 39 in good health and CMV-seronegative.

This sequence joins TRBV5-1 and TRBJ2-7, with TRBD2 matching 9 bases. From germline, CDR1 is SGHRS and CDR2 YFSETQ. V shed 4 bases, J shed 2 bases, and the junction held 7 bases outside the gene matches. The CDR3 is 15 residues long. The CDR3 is CASSRSSGDPYEQYF. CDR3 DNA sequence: TGCGCCAGCAGCAGGTCTAGCGGGGATCCCTACGAGCAGTACTTC.

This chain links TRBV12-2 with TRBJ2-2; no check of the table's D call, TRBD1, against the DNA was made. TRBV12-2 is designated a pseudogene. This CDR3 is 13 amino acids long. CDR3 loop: CASRQLNTGELFF. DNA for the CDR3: TGTGCAAGCAGGCAGCTGAACACCGGGGAGCTGTTTTTT.

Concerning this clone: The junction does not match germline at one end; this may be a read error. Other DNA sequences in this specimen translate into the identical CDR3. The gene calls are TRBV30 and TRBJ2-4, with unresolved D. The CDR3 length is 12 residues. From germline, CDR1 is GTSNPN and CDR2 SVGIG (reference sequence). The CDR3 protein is CAWSLKIDIQYF. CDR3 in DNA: TGCGCCTGGAGCCTAAAAATAGACATTCAGTACTTC.

The CDR3 is CASSLGGSHYF. DNA of the CDR3: TGTGCCAGCAGCTTAGGAGGTAGCCACTACTTC. This chain links TRBV7-2 with TRBJ2-7; D uncertain. Deletions cut 1 base from V and 13 bases from J, with 11 bases between. The germline V gene has CDR1 SGHTA and CDR2 FQGNSA. This CDR3 contains 11 residues. The whole variable domain, remainder taken from reference TRBV7-2 and TRBJ2-7, is GAGVSQSPSNKVTEKGKDVELRCDPISGHTALYWYRQSLGQGLEFLIYFQGNSAPDKSGLPSDRFSAERTGGSVSTLTIQRTQQEDSAVYLCASSLGGSHYFGPGTRLTVT.

CDR3 region: CASSESGSGSGELFF. The CDR3 coding sequence is TGCGCCAGCAGTGAGTCCGGCTCGGGGTCCGGGGAGCTGTTTTTT. The chain has TRBV10-1 and TRBJ2-2; D might be TRBD2 (5 bases). The germline V and J ends were trimmed by 0 bases and 6 bases, with 11 bases remaining between them. The CDR3 has 15 residues. Germline V CDR1 and CDR2: WNHNN, SYGVQD (reference sequence).

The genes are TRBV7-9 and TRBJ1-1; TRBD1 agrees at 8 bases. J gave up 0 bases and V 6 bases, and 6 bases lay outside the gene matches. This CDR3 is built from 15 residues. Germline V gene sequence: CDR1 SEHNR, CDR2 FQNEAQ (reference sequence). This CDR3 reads CASSLRQGLNTEAFF. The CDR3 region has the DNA TGTGCCAGCAGTCTTCGACAGGGGTTGAACACTGAAGCTTTCTTT.

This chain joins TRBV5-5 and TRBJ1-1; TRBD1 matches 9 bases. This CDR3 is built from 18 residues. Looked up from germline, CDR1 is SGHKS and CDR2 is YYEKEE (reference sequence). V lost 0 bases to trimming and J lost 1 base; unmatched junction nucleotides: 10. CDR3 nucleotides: TGTGCCAGCAGCTTGGGGACAGGGGCCCAGTTTTGGAACACTGAAGCTTTCTTT. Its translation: CASSLGTGAQFWNTEAFF.

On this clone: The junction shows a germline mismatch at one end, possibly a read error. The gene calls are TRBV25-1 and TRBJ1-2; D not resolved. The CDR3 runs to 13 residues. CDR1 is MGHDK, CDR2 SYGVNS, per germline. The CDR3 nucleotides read TGTGCCAGCAGTGAATCGGTGCGAGAGAGCTACCCCTTC. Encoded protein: CASSESVRESYPF.

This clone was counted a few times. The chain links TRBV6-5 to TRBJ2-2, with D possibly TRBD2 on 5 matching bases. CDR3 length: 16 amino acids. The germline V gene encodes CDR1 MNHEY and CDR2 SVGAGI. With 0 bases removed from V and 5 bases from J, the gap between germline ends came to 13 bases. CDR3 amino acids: CASSYSRGRDTGELFF. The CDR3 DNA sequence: TGTGCCAGCAGTTACTCGAGAGGGCGCGATACCGGGGAGCTGTTTTTT.

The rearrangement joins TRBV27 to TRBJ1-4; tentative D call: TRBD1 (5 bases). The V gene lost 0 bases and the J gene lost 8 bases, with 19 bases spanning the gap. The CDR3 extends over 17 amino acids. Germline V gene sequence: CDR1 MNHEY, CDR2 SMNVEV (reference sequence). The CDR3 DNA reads TGTGCCAGCAGTTTATCCTTCTGGGGAAGTGGGGCCGAAAAACTGTTTTTT. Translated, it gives CASSLSFWGSGAEKLFF.

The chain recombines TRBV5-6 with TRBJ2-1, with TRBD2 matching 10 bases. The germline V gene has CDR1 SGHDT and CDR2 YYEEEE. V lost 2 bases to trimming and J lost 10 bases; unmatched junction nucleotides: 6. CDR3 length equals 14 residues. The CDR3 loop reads CASSFGLAVREQFF. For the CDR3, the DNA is TGTGCCAGCAGCTTTGGACTAGCGGTGAGGGAGCAGTTCTTC.

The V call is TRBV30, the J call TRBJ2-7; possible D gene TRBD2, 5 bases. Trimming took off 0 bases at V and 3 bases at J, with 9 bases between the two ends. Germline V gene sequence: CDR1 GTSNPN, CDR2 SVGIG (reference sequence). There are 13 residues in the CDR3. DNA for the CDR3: TGTGCCTGGAGTGTACTAGGGATCTACGAGCAGTACTTC. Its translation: CAWSVLGIYEQYF.

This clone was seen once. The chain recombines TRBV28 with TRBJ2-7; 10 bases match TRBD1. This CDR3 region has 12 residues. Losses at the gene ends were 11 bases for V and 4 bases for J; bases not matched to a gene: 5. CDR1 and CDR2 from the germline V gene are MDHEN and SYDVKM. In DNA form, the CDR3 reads TGTGCCCTCGGGGGACAGGGGTACGAGCAGTACTTC. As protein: CALGGQGYEQYF.

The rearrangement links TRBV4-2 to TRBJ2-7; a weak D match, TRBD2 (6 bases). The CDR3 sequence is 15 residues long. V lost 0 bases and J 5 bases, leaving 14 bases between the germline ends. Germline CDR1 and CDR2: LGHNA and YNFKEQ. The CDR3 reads CASSQEKSGLDEQYF. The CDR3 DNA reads TGTGCCAGCAGCCAAGAGAAATCGGGACTCGACGAGCAGTACTTC.

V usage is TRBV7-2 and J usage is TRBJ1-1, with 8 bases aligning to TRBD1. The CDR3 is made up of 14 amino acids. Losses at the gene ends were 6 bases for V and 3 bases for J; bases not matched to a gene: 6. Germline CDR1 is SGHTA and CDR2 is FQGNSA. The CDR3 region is CASRRQGRDTEAFF. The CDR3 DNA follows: TGTGCCAGCAGACGACAGGGGAGGGACACTGAAGCTTTCTTT.

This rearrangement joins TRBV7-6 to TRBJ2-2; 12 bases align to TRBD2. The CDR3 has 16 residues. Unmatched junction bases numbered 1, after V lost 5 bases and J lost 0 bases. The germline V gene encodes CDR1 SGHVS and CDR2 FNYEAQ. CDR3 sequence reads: CASSRTSGTNTGELFF. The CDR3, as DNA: TGTGCCAGCAGCCGGACTAGCGGGACGAACACCGGGGAGCTGTTTTTT.

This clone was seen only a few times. The CDR3 bases are TGTGCCAGCCGTCCGGGAGGCCCTTCGGGGACCCAGTACTTC. Encoded protein: CASRPGGPSGTQYF. The V gene is TRBV28, the J gene TRBJ2-5; TRBD2 matches at 7 bases. The V gene's germline CDR1 is MDHEN and CDR2 SYDVKM. V shed 8 bases and J 7 bases; nucleotides not matched to a gene: 13. The CDR3 consists of 14 residues.

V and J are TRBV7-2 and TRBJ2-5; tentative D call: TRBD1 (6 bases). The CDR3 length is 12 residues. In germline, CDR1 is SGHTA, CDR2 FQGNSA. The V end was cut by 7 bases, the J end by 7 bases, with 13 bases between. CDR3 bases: TGTGCCAGCACCTCCTCACAGGGGACCCAGTACTTC. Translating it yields CASTSSQGTQYF.

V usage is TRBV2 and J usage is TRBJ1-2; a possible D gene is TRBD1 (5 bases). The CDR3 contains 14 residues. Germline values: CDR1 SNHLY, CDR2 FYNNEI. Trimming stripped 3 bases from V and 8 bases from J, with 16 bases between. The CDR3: CASSEVGGTGGYTF. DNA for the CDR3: TGTGCCAGCAGTGAGGTGGGGGGGACCGGGGGCTACACCTTC.

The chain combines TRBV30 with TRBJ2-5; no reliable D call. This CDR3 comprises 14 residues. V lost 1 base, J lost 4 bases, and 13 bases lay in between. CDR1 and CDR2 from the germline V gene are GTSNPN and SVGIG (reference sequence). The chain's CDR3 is CAWSGQFPGETQYF. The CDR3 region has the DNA TGTGCCTGGAGTGGTCAATTCCCAGGAGAGACCCAGTACTTC.

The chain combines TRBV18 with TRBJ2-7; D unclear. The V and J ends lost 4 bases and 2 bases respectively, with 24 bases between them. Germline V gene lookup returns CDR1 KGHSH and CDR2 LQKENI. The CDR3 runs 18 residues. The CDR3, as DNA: TGTGCCAGCTCACAGTATCGCCCCGAGCCCCATCGCCCCTACGAGCAGTACTTC. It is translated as CASSQYRPEPHRPYEQYF.

The CDR3 region is CASSSPGLDQPQHF. The CDR3 DNA sequence: TGTGCCAGCAGCTCCCCAGGGTTGGATCAGCCCCAGCATTTT. The chain links TRBV7-2 to TRBJ1-5, with D perhaps matching TRBD1 (5 bases). The V and J ends lost 4 bases and 5 bases respectively, with 12 bases between them. In germline, CDR1 is SGHTA, CDR2 FQGNSA. The CDR3 loop spans 14 amino acids.

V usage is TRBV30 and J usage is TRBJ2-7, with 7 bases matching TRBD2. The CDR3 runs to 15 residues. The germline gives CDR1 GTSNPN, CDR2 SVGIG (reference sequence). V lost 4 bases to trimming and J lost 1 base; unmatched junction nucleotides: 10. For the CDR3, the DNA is TGTGCCTGGACTTCTCCGGGACTATCTTCCTACGAGCAGTACTTC. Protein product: CAWTSPGLSSYEQYF.

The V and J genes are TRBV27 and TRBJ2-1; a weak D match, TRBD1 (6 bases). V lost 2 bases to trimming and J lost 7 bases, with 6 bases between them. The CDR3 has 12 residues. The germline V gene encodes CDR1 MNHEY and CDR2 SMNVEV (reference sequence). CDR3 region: CASSLTGNEQFF. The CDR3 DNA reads TGTGCCAGCAGTTTAACAGGGAATGAGCAGTTCTTC.

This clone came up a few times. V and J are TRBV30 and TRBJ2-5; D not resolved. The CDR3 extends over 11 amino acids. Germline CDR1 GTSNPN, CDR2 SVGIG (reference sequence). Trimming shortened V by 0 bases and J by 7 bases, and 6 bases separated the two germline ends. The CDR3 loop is CAWSVIGTQYF. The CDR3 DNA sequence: TGTGCCTGGAGTGTAATCGGGACCCAGTACTTC.

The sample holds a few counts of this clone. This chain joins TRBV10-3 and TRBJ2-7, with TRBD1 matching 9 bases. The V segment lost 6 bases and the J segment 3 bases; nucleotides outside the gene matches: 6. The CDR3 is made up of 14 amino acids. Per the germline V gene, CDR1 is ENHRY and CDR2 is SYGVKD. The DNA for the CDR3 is TGTGCCATCAGGGCCGGGACAGGGATCTACGAGCAGTACTTC. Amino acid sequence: CAIRAGTGIYEQYF.

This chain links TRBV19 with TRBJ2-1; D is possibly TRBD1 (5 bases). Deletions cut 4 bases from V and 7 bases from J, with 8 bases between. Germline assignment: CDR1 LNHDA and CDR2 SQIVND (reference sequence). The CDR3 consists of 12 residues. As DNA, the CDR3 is TGTGCCAGTAGTACCAGGGTGAATGAGCAGTTCTTC. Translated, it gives CASSTRVNEQFF.

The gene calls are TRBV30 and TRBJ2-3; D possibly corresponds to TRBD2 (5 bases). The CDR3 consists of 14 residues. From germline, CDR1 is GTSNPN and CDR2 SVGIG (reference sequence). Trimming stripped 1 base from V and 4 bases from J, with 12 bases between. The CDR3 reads CAWSGLGVPDTQYF. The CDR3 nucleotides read TGTGCCTGGAGTGGCCTCGGGGTTCCAGATACGCAGTATTTT.

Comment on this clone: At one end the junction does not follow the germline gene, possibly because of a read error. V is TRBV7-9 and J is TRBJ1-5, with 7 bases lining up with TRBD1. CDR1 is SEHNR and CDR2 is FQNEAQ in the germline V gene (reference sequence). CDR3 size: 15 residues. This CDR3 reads CSSSTTGNGNQPQHF. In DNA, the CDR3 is TGTTCCAGCAGCACGACAGGGAATGGCAATCAGCCCCAGCATTTT.